The following is a T cell receptor beta chain sequence with its context. Its target is not known. This record comes from a study of T-cell memory formation after mild COVID-19. Study-level points and caveats: Pre-infection memory contained some responding clones, which suggested that cross-reactive memory had joined.

TCRdb fed the 5' RACE reads into MiXCR, producing one record per CDR3 protein. The table records 450,000 to 650,000 distinct CDR3 sequences, 20% of them present only once. CDR1 and CDR2 (germline): KGHDR, SFDVKD. CDR3 length: 16 residues. The V and J ends lost 3 bases and 6 bases, in that order; junction bases with no gene match: 10. Sequencing was done on a sample of PBMCs or a T cell subset sorted from them (not recorded which). The clonotype was recovered from an adult woman who had mild COVID-19 (a few samples of this study predate the infection). Cell type and time point are not known. This chain joins TRBV24-1 and TRBJ2-1, with 7 bases fitting TRBD2. The CDR3 nucleotides read TGTGCCACCAGTGATCCGACTAGCCCCGCCGCCAATGAGCAGTTCTTC. It yields the protein CATSDPTSPAANEQFF.